The 29 T cell receptor beta chains below all came from one sample that was sequenced in a study of graft-versus-host responses after intestinal transplantation. Sequenced by immunoSEQ multiplex PCR; TCRdb stores in-frame clones only, minus some. The sample holds over 80,000 clones, more than 70% seen once. The specimen was PBMCs, collected 255 days after intestinal transplant. The source of these receptors is a human patient who received an intestinal transplant, so some T cells may come from the graft donor.

The sample holds one count of this clone. The rearrangement links TRBV30 to TRBJ2-2; a weak D match, TRBD1 (8 bases). The CDR3 extends over 18 amino acids. Germline assignment: CDR1 GTSNPN and CDR2 SVGIG (reference sequence). Trimming took off 3 bases at V and 1 base at J, with 21 bases between the two ends. The CDR3 reads CAWRGGTGVDKNTGELFF. The CDR3 nucleotides read TGTGCCTGGAGGGGGGGGACAGGCGTGGATAAGAACACCGGGGAGCTGTTTTTT.

V gene TRBV27 combines with J gene TRBJ2-5; 8 nucleotides match TRBD2. The CDR3 is made up of 15 amino acids. Germline V gene data show CDR1 as MNHEY and CDR2 as SMNVEV (reference sequence). J gave up 2 bases and V 5 bases, and 7 bases lay outside the gene matches. For the CDR3, the DNA is TGTGCCAGCAGTCAAAACGGGGGGGTACAAGAGACCCAGTACTTC. The encoded protein is CASSQNGGVQETQYF.

The chain combines TRBV13 with TRBJ2-2; TRBD1 aligns across 7 bases. Germline-derived CDR1 and CDR2 are PRHDT and FYEKMQ (reference sequence). Trimming took 2 bases from V and 7 from J; bases not matched to a gene: 7. The CDR3 totals 15 residues. Here the CDR3 reads CASSLWGQSDGELFF. CDR3 nucleotides: TGTGCCAGCAGCTTATGGGGACAGTCCGACGGGGAGCTGTTTTTT.

The V and J genes are TRBV19 and TRBJ1-5; a weak D match, TRBD1 (5 bases). The CDR3 totals 15 residues. V was pared by 4 bases and J by 4 bases, with 14 bases between. Germline V CDR1 and CDR2: LNHDA, SQIVND (reference sequence). DNA for the CDR3: TGTGCCAGTAGTACGCAGGGATTGGGGAATCAGCCCCAGCATTTT. Protein product: CASSTQGLGNQPQHF.

The rearrangement links TRBV5-6 to TRBJ1-4, with 8 bases that match TRBD1. The CDR3 loop spans 16 amino acids. V gave up 4 bases and J gave up 1 base; unmatched junction bases: 6. Germline V gene lookup returns CDR1 SGHDT and CDR2 YYEEEE. CDR3 in DNA: TGTGCCAGCAGCCCGACAGGGGTGGGAACTAATGAAAAACTGTTTTTT. Amino acids: CASSPTGVGTNEKLFF.

This chain links TRBV10-2 with TRBJ2-3; no firm D call. Germline V lookup: CDR1 WSHSY, CDR2 SAAADI. The V gene lost 0 bases and the J gene lost 2 bases, with 6 bases spanning the gap. The length of the CDR3 is 14 residues. The DNA of the CDR3 is TGCGCCAGCAGTGAGTCGTTCCTCACAGATACGCAGTATTTT. Encoded protein: CASSESFLTDTQYF.

The rearrangement links TRBV21-1 to TRBJ1-5. TRBV21-1 represents a pseudogene. The CDR3 has 14 amino acids. The CDR3 sequence: CASSNGLNNQPQHF. CDR3 DNA sequence: TGTGCCAGCAGCAACGGGCTTAACAATCAGCCCCAGCATTTT.

This rearrangement joins TRBV19 to TRBJ2-7; 12 bases are shared with TRBD2. V shed 6 bases and J 0 bases; nucleotides not matched to a gene: 9. CDR1 and CDR2 from the germline V gene are LNHDA and SQIVND (reference sequence). This CDR3 contains 17 residues. The CDR3 nucleotides read TGTGCCAGTAGGCCTAGACTAGCGGGGGCCTCCTCCTACGAGCAGTACGTC. As protein: CASRPRLAGASSYEQYV.

This chain links TRBV7-3 with TRBJ2-1; D gene uncertain. Between the trimmed V and J ends, which lost 2 bases and 7 bases, there was a span of 12 bases. The CDR3 extends over 14 amino acids. The germline gives CDR1 SGHTA, CDR2 FQGTGA. The CDR3 loop reads CASSLLSVSNEQFF. CDR3 coding DNA: TGTGCCAGCAGCTTACTTTCAGTATCAAATGAGCAGTTCTTC.

V usage is TRBV27 and J usage is TRBJ1-2; 10 nucleotides line up with TRBD1. Unmatched junction bases numbered 4, after V lost 0 bases and J lost 6 bases. The germline CDR1 and CDR2 sequences are MNHEY and SMNVEV (reference sequence). The CDR3 consists of 15 residues. CDR3 DNA: TGTGCCAGCAGTTTATCGTCGACAGGGGGCGATGGCTACACCTTC. It is translated as CASSLSSTGGDGYTF.

This sequence joins TRBV29-1 and TRBJ1-2, with 7 positions matching TRBD1. Germline assignment: CDR1 SQVTM and CDR2 ANQGSEA. This CDR3 has 17 residues. The V segment lost 4 bases and the J segment 1 base; nucleotides outside the gene matches: 15. The CDR3 DNA follows: TGCAGCGTTGTCACCCCGGACAGGATGCTAGTTAACTATGGCTACACCTTC. Its translation is CSVVTPDRMLVNYGYTF.

The gene calls are TRBV5-4 and TRBJ1-1; D not resolved. The CDR3 length is 17 residues. CDR1 is SGHNT, CDR2 YYREEE, per germline (reference sequence). The ends were cut back, 2 bases at V and 6 bases at J, with 23 bases in the middle. Written as DNA, the CDR3 is TGTGCCAGCAGCTTCGGGCAACTCCGGTCGGAAGGCGCTGAAGCTTTCTTT. It yields the protein CASSFGQLRSEGAEAFF.

V usage is TRBV4-1 and J usage is TRBJ2-3; 9 nucleotides match TRBD1. Germline trimming cut 1 base from V and 6 bases from J; bases unmatched to any gene: 14. The V gene's germline CDR1 is MGHRA and CDR2 YSYEKL. This CDR3 spans 18 amino acids. The CDR3 nucleotides read TGCGCCAGCAGCCAAGGGCCCACAGGGACAGGGATAGTCGATACGCAGTATTTT. Protein product: CASSQGPTGTGIVDTQYF.

The V call is TRBV27, the J call TRBJ1-2; 7 bases line up with TRBD1. With 5 bases clipped from V and 5 bases from J, the junction kept 8 bases outside the gene matches. CDR3 size: 14 residues. Germline CDR1 reads MNHEY; CDR2 reads SMNVEV (reference sequence). The CDR3 is CASSRDRVGYGYTF. The CDR3, as DNA: TGTGCCAGCAGTAGAGACAGGGTGGGTTATGGCTACACCTTC.

The chain couples TRBV5-6 to TRBJ1-6; no definite D call. Trimming took 3 bases from V and 1 from J, leaving 8 bases between them. The germline V gene encodes CDR1 SGHDT and CDR2 YYEEEE. The CDR3 has 15 residues. The CDR3 DNA reads as TGTGCCAGCAGCTCAGTAGTATCCTATAATTCACCCCTCCACTTT. Protein sequence: CASSSVVSYNSPLHF.

Points on this clone: A read error may account for a junction end that differs from germline. The sample has other DNA sequences that encode this CDR3 too. This chain links TRBV27 with TRBJ2-1, with TRBD1 matching 8 bases. The CDR3 runs to 14 residues. Per germline, CDR1 MNHEY and CDR2 SMNVEV (reference sequence). The CDR3 loop is CASSLQGGYNEQFF. CDR3 sequence (DNA): TGCGCCAGCAGTTTACAGGGGGGATACAATGAGCAGTTCTTC.

This chain connects TRBV5-5 to TRBJ2-2; TRBD2 is a possible D gene (5 bases). Trimming pared 0 bases from V and 6 bases from J, leaving 15 bases between. CDR1 and CDR2 from the germline V gene are SGHKS and YYEKEE (reference sequence). CDR3 length equals 16 residues. The CDR3 DNA sequence: TGTGCCAGCAGCTTGGTCTCGGGGTTGGAGTCCGGGGAGCTGTTTTTT. As protein: CASSLVSGLESGELFF.

The chain has TRBV11-2 and TRBJ2-7; 8 nucleotides agree with TRBD1. After removal of 5 bases from V and 1 base from J, the junction contained 4 bases not matched to a gene. CDR1 is SGHAT and CDR2 is FQNNGV in the germline V gene. The CDR3 is 14 residues long. The CDR3 sequence is CASSPYRGSYEQYF. The CDR3 region has the DNA TGTGCCAGCAGCCCCTACAGGGGGTCCTACGAGCAGTACTTC.

In the case of this clone: The DNA is omitted, as the CDR3 cannot be located on it reliably, and the CDR3 follows TCRdb's listing. The chain uses TRBV6-5 and TRBJ2-2; TRBD1 is taken as the D call from the table, unchecked against the DNA. Germline values: CDR1 MNHEY, CDR2 SVGAGI. The CDR3 has 13 residues if both end residues are counted. CDR3 residues: CASILGQTGELFF.

This rearrangement joins TRBV18 to TRBJ2-2; possibly TRBD1 for D (5 bases). V was pared by 1 base and J by 2 bases, with 14 bases between. The germline CDR1 and CDR2 sequences are KGHSH and LQKENI. The CDR3 is 17 residues long. The CDR3 DNA reads as TGTGCCAGCTCACCACATCGCCCGACAGATAACACCGGGGAGCTGTTTTTT. This gives the protein CASSPHRPTDNTGELFF.

In this sample, this clone turned up once. The junction departs from germline at one end; a sequencing error may be responsible. The chain couples TRBV11-2 to TRBJ1-2; no firm D call. Per the germline V gene, CDR1 is SGHAT and CDR2 is FQNNGV. The CDR3 is 13 amino acids. CDR3 in DNA: TGTGCCAGCAGCTTAGCGGGCGACAACGGGTTGTCCTTC. This translates into CASSLAGDNGLSF. The full variable domain, rest sourced from reference TRBV11-2 and TRBJ1-2, is EAGVAQSPRYKIIEKRQSVAFWCNPISGHATLYWYQQILGQGPKLLIQFQNNGVVDDSQLPKDRFSAERLKGVDSTLKIQPAKLEDSAVYLCASSLAGDNGLSFGSGTRLTVV.

The table lists this clone with a few counts. This chain joins TRBV9 and TRBJ1-4; tentative D call: TRBD1 (5 bases). CDR3 length equals 15 residues. The V end was cut by 2 bases, the J end by 7 bases, with 15 bases between. The germline gives CDR1 SGDLS, CDR2 YYNGEE. The CDR3 DNA is TGTGCCAGCAGCGTCCTAGGGGAAAGGAGTGAAAAACTGTTTTTT. Amino acid sequence: CASSVLGERSEKLFF.

J is TRBJ2-1 and V is TRBV11-1, with D perhaps matching TRBD2 (6 bases). Trimming removed 5 bases from V and 4 bases from J, with 18 bases in between. CDR3 length equals 16 residues. CDR1 is SGHAT, CDR2 FQDESV, per germline (reference sequence). The CDR3 loop is CASSPGDRGPYNEQFF. The CDR3 DNA follows: TGTGCCAGCAGCCCGGGGGACCGAGGTCCGTACAATGAGCAGTTCTTC.

The V and J genes are TRBV5-4 and TRBJ2-3; D possibly corresponds to TRBD2 (7 bases). CDR1 and CDR2 (germline): SGHNT, YYREEE (reference sequence). This CDR3 has 16 amino acids. V was clipped by 3 bases and J by 3 bases, with 17 bases between them. This CDR3 is CASSSPGGLQTDTQYF. In DNA, the CDR3 is TGTGCCAGCAGCTCGCCCGGGGGGCTGCAAACAGATACGCAGTATTTT.

This clone was observed once. CDR3 sequence (DNA): TGTGCCAGCAGTTACTCGCGCGGGTGGGAGACCCAGTACTTC. It yields the protein CASSYSRGWETQYF. This rearrangement joins TRBV6-5 to TRBJ2-5, with D tentatively TRBD2 (5 bases). The length of the CDR3 is 14 residues. Between the trimmed V and J ends, which lost 0 bases and 5 bases, there was a span of 10 bases. Per the germline V gene, CDR1 is MNHEY and CDR2 is SVGAGI.

The rearrangement joins TRBV29-1 to TRBJ2-1; 8 nucleotides agree with TRBD2. Per germline, CDR1 SQVTM and CDR2 ANQGSEA. V lost 3 bases to trimming and J lost 8 bases; unmatched junction nucleotides: 24. The CDR3 contains 19 residues. The CDR3 loop is CSVDRVGPVVGGAVDEQFF. The CDR3 DNA reads TGCAGCGTTGATCGTGTGGGCCCAGTAGTCGGGGGGGCGGTCGATGAGCAGTTCTTC.

This sequence joins TRBV27 and TRBJ2-7; perhaps TRBD1 as D (5 bases). The CDR3 is made up of 13 amino acids. Per germline, CDR1 MNHEY and CDR2 SMNVEV (reference sequence). V shed 6 bases and J shed 3 bases, with 12 bases lying between them. Written as DNA, the CDR3 is TGTGCCAGCAGGGGGTGGGGCGGCTACGAGCAGTACGTC. Its translation: CASRGWGGYEQYV.

On this clone itself: Other DNA sequences in this specimen translate into the identical CDR3. This sequence joins TRBV5-8 and TRBJ2-3; unclear D gene. Trimming cost V 4 bases and J 1 base, with 25 bases left between them. The CDR3 sequence is 19 residues long. Germline loops: CDR1 SGHTS, CDR2 YDEGEE. CDR3 residues: CASSPLQDNTVGRTDTQYF. The CDR3 nucleotides are TGTGCCAGCAGCCCACTCCAGGATAACACCGTGGGTCGCACAGATACGCAGTATTTT.

This rearrangement joins TRBV18 to TRBJ2-7; the D is unclear. CDR3 length equals 14 residues. Germline CDR1 is KGHSH and CDR2 is LQKENI. Trimming removed 5 bases from V and 0 bases from J, with 11 bases in between. DNA of the CDR3: TGTGCCAGCTCATCAGACAAGAGCTCCTACGAGCAGTACTTC. This codes for CASSSDKSSYEQYF.